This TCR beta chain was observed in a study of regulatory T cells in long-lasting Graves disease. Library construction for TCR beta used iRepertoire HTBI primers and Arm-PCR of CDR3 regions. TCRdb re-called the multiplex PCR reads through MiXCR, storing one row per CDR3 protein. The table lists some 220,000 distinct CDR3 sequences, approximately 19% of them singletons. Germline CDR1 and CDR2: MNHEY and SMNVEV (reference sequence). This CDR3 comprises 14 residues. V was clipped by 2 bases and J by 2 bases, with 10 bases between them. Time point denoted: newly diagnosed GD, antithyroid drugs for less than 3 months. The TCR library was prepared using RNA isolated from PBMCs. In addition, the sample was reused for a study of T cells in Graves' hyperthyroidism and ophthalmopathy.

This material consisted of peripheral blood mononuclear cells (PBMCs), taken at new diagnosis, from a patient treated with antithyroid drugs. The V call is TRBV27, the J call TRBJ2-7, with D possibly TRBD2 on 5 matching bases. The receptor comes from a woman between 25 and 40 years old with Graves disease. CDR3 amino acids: CASSLETGTYEQYF. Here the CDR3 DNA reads TGTGCCAGCAGTTTAGAGACCGGGACCTACGAGCAGTACTTC.